One sample yielded the 24 T cell receptor beta chains listed below, sequenced in a study of T cell repertoires in cytomegalovirus infection. MiXCR was run by TCRdb on the reads, yielding one entry per CDR3 protein. Found here are around 450,000 distinct CDR3 sequences, 30% to 40% of them singletons; the top ten hold 12% to 15%. Material: PBMCs. These receptors originate from a human donor in good health (CMV status not recorded). Some clones in this sample may be carry-over from other donors' samples.

This clonotype was seen once. The junction departs from the called germline gene at one end, perhaps through a read error. This chain links TRBV6-1 with TRBJ2-7, with D possibly matching TRBD2 (6 bases). Germline CDR1 MNHNS, CDR2 SASEGT. The CDR3 has 15 residues. The CDR3 coding sequence is TGTGCCCGCAGTGAAGCCGGAGGGGCGTCCTACGAGCAGTACTTC. Encoded protein: CARSEAGGASYEQYF.

In this sample, this clonotype turned up many times. The rearrangement links TRBV15 to TRBJ1-2, with 7 bases that match TRBD1. Germline V gene sequence: CDR1 LNHNV, CDR2 YYDKDF (reference sequence). The CDR3 sequence is 15 residues long. Trimming removed 2 bases from V and 4 bases from J; junction bases left unmatched: 7. The CDR3: CATSRPGQSPYGYTF. CDR3 DNA: TGTGCCACCAGCAGACCGGGACAGTCCCCCTATGGCTACACCTTC.

This clonotype was seen only a few times. This chain joins TRBV6-1 and TRBJ2-1, with D possibly being TRBD1 (6 bases). The V gene's germline CDR1 is MNHNS and CDR2 SASEGT. Trimming took 3 bases from V and 0 from J, leaving 9 bases between them. The CDR3 totals 15 residues. The CDR3 loop is CASSEARGSYNEQFF. The CDR3 DNA reads TGTGCCAGCAGTGAGGCCAGGGGCTCCTACAATGAGCAGTTCTTC.

This clonotype was seen only a few times. The chain employs TRBV6-1 and TRBJ2-5; D is perhaps TRBD2 (6 bases). Germline V gene sequence: CDR1 MNHNS, CDR2 SASEGT. V lost 1 base, J lost 5 bases, and 14 bases lay in between. The CDR3 runs to 15 residues. The DNA for the CDR3 is TGTGCCAGCAGTGAAGAGACGGGACTTTCGGAGACCCAGTACTTC. Its translation: CASSEETGLSETQYF.

This chain joins TRBV12-3 or TRBV12-4 and TRBJ1-5, with D perhaps matching TRBD1 (5 bases). There are 14 residues in the CDR3. V gave up 7 bases and J gave up 0 bases, with 10 bases separating them. CDR3 protein: CASKGPYSNQPQHF. The CDR3 nucleotides are TGTGCCAGCAAGGGACCCTATAGCAATCAGCCCCAGCATTTT.

The V call is TRBV6-4, the J call TRBJ2-3; 11 nucleotides line up with TRBD2. This CDR3 contains 16 residues. Trimming at V came to 0 bases and at J to 3 bases, leaving 2 bases not matched to a gene. The germline gives CDR1 MRHNA, CDR2 SNTAGT. CDR3 residues: CASSDSASGGTDTQYF. CDR3 bases: TGTGCCAGCAGTGACTCGGCTAGCGGGGGGACAGATACGCAGTATTTT.

This clonotype occurred many times. The V and J genes are TRBV4-1 and TRBJ1-1, with TRBD1 matching over 7 bases. CDR1 and CDR2 from the germline V gene are MGHRA and YSYEKL. Germline trimming cut 1 base from V and 0 bases from J; bases unmatched to any gene: 8. The CDR3 is made up of 17 amino acids. The CDR3 spells CASSQVHRGYMNTEAFF. The CDR3 DNA reads as TGCGCCAGCAGCCAAGTACACAGGGGCTACATGAACACTGAAGCTTTCTTT.

This clonotype was counted between two and nine times. This sequence joins TRBV28 and TRBJ2-1; D call uncertain. The V end was cut by 4 bases, the J end by 7 bases, with 11 bases between. The CDR3 contains 13 residues. The germline V gene has CDR1 MDHEN and CDR2 SYDVKM. CDR3 nucleotide sequence: TGTGCCAGCAGTTCCCACATGTCAAATGAGCAGTTCTTC. Translated: CASSSHMSNEQFF.

As concerns this clonotype: This may be a read error, as it is one base from a much larger clone. The CDR3 nucleotides are TGTGCCAGCAGTTTGAGGCAGGGGGCCTCTCAGCCCAAGCATTTT. It is translated as CASSLRQGASQPKHF. V usage is TRBV28 and J usage is TRBJ1-5; 8 positions match TRBD1. The V gene's germline CDR1 is MDHEN and CDR2 SYDVKM. This CDR3 is built from 15 residues.

The J gene is TRBJ1-6, the V gene TRBV18, with D tentatively TRBD1 (5 bases). CDR3 length equals 15 residues. Per germline, CDR1 KGHSH and CDR2 LQKENI. Trimming took 5 bases from V and 10 from J, leaving 18 bases between them. The chain's CDR3 is CASSSLEVGDSPLHF. In nucleotides, the CDR3 is TGTGCCAGCTCATCCCTGGAGGTTGGGGACTCACCCCTCCACTTT.

The chain has TRBV10-3 and TRBJ2-1; 7 bases align to TRBD2. V was clipped by 2 bases and J by 8 bases; unmatched bases: 6. This CDR3 spans 14 amino acids. The germline gives CDR1 ENHRY, CDR2 SYGVKD. The CDR3 here is CAISERDYSDEQFF. The DNA for the CDR3 is TGTGCCATCAGTGAGCGGGACTACTCGGATGAGCAGTTCTTC.

This clonotype was counted a few times. The rearrangement uses TRBV5-6 and TRBJ2-5, with D unclear. This CDR3 is built from 12 residues. The germline V gene has CDR1 SGHDT and CDR2 YYEEEE. Trimming removed 4 bases at V and 7 bases at J, with 11 bases between. As DNA, the CDR3 is TGTGCCAGCAGCGGTGGTCCCGGGACCCAGTACTTC. It codes for CASSGGPGTQYF.

V is TRBV25-1 and J is TRBJ1-2; D uncertain. The CDR3 contains 12 residues. CDR1 and CDR2 (germline): MGHDK, SYGVNS. Trimming pared 4 bases from V and 4 bases from J, leaving 7 bases between. CDR3 bases: TGTGCCAGCAGTGCCTACCTCTATGGCTACACCTTC. It yields the protein CASSAYLYGYTF.

The chain combines TRBV5-1 with TRBJ2-1, with unresolved D. Per germline, CDR1 SGHRS and CDR2 YFSETQ. The V and J ends lost 3 bases and 9 bases respectively, with 13 bases between them. The CDR3 has 13 amino acids. The CDR3 protein is CASSSGWPAEQFF. In DNA form, the CDR3 reads TGCGCCAGCAGCTCGGGTTGGCCGGCTGAGCAGTTCTTC.

This clonotype has only a few counts. The V gene is TRBV5-3, the J gene TRBJ2-1, with 8 bases fitting TRBD2. Being an ORF, TRBV5-3 has a function that is uncertain. There are 17 residues in the CDR3. The ends lost 8 bases at V and 2 bases at J; junction bases unmatched: 15. The chain's CDR3 is CASSARGAGIPYNEQFF. CDR3 in DNA: TGTGCCAGCAGCGCGCGGGGGGCAGGGATCCCCTACAATGAGCAGTTCTTC.

A few counts support this clonotype. The rearrangement links TRBV20-1 to TRBJ2-7, with a possible D match to TRBD2 (6 bases). Germline CDR1 DFQATT, CDR2 SNEGSKA (reference sequence). This CDR3 region has 15 residues. Trimming took off 3 bases at V and 1 base at J, with 16 bases between the two ends. The CDR3 region is CSASDLGTPSYEQYF. In DNA form, the CDR3 reads TGCAGTGCTAGCGACCTAGGGACTCCTTCCTACGAGCAGTACTTC.

The chain joins TRBV6-8 to TRBJ1-5; D unresolved. This CDR3 region has 12 residues. The germline CDR1 and CDR2 sequences are MNHGY and SAAAGT. V lost 4 bases to trimming and J lost 3 bases, with 4 bases between them. The CDR3 protein is CASSWNNQPQHF. As DNA, the CDR3 is TGTGCCAGCAGTTGGAACAATCAGCCCCAGCATTTT.

This clonotype was seen at least ten times. The V gene is TRBV7-8, the J gene TRBJ2-1; TRBD2 might be the D (5 bases). The CDR3 is made up of 14 amino acids. V was cut by 5 bases and J by 0 bases, with 8 bases left in between. Germline CDR1 reads SGHVS; CDR2 reads FQNEAQ. The CDR3 region is CASSVRGSYNEQFF. For the CDR3, the DNA is TGTGCCAGCAGCGTCCGGGGCTCCTACAATGAGCAGTTCTTC.

The chain links TRBV5-4 to TRBJ2-2, with a weak D call TRBD2 (5 bases). The CDR3 runs to 16 residues. Germline CDR1 reads SGHNT; CDR2 reads YYREEE (reference sequence). The V end was cut by 4 bases, the J end by 2 bases, with 15 bases between. The CDR3 here is CASSLTRNLNTGELFF. CDR3 DNA sequence: TGTGCCAGCAGCCTAACTAGAAATCTAAACACCGGGGAGCTGTTTTTT.

The V and J genes are TRBV4-1 and TRBJ1-5; D gene unclear. The CDR3 spans 15 residues. Deletions cut 0 bases from V and 0 bases from J, with 6 bases between. Germline lookup yields CDR1 MGHRA and CDR2 YSYEKL. This CDR3 reads CASSQDTDSNQPQHF. Written as DNA, the CDR3 is TGCGCCAGCAGCCAAGACACCGATAGCAATCAGCCCCAGCATTTT.

This clonotype was recorded at least ten times. The V call is TRBV7-2, the J call TRBJ1-5, with D uncertain. Germline V gene data show CDR1 as SGHTA and CDR2 as FQGNSA. This CDR3 has 13 amino acids. The V end lost 5 bases, the J end lost 7 bases, and 12 bases lay between the germline ends. The CDR3 sequence: CASSGSVIQPQHF. The CDR3 region has the DNA TGTGCCAGCAGCGGATCAGTAATCCAGCCCCAGCATTTT.

With regard to this clonotype: One base away lies a much larger clone, so this may be a sequencing read error. This rearrangement joins TRBV7-4 to TRBJ2-1; 11 bases align to TRBD2. V was pared by 8 bases and J by 9 bases, with 12 bases of the junction left unmatched. The CDR3 length is 15 residues. Germline V gene lookup returns CDR1 SGHVT and CDR2 SQSDAQ. This chain's CDR3 is CASSKGLADLSEQFF. The DNA for the CDR3 is TGTGCCAGCTCCAAGGGACTAGCGGATCTAAGTGAGCAGTTCTTC.

There are many counts of this clonotype. The J gene is TRBJ2-3, the V gene TRBV4-1; 7 bases are a match to TRBD2. Germline V gene data show CDR1 as MGHRA and CDR2 as YSYEKL. This CDR3 is built from 18 residues. Trimming cost V 0 bases and J 2 bases; bases outside gene matches: 11. The CDR3 region has the DNA TGCGCCAGCAGCCAAGATCGTACCAGCGGGGTGCTCACAGATACGCAGTATTTT. Protein: CASSQDRTSGVLTDTQYF.

This clonotype was counted between two and nine times. The J gene is TRBJ1-2, the V gene TRBV28; the D is unclear. V gave up 8 bases and J gave up 1 base, with 14 bases separating them. The germline CDR1 and CDR2 sequences are MDHEN and SYDVKM. This CDR3 has 14 amino acids. The CDR3 loop reads CASEPRELNYGYTF. The CDR3 DNA reads as TGTGCCAGCGAACCCCGCGAGCTTAACTATGGCTACACCTTC.